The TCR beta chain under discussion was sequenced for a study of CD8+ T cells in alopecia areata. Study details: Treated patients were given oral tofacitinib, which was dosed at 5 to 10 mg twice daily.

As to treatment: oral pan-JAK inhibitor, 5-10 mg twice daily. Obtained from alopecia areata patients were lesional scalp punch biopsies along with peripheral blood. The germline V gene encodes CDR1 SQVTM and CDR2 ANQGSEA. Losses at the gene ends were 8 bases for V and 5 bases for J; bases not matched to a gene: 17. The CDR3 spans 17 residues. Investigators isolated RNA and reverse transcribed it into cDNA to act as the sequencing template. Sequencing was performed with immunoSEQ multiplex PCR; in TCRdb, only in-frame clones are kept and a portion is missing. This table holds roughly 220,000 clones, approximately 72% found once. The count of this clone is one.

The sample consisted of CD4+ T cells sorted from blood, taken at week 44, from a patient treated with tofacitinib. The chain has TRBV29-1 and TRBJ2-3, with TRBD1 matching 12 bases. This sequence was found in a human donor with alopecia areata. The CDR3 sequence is CSHQLEPGTGGLDTQYF. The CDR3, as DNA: TGCAGCCATCAATTGGAACCGGGGACAGGGGGCCTAGATACGCAGTATTTT.